This T cell receptor beta chain was identified during a study of blood T cell repertoires in COVID-19. Repertoires were generated with immunoSEQ multiplex PCR, while TCRdb's copy carries only in-frame clones and drops some. The sample lists some 190,000 clones, approximately 80% occurring once. This CDR3 has 14 residues. Germline V gene lookup returns CDR1 MNHEY and CDR2 SVGAGI. The junction had 5 bases not matched to a gene; V was cut back by 2 bases and J by 7 bases. The sample consisted of peripheral blood. V and J are TRBV6-5 and TRBJ1-2; 9 bases map to TRBD1. The source of this sequence is a woman in her forties or fifties with acute or convalescent COVID-19. This CDR3 is CASSYHDRGIGYTF. CDR3 in DNA: TGTGCCAGCAGTTACCACGACAGGGGGATTGGCTACACCTTC.